A selection of T cell receptor beta chains follows, all from one sample in a study of read filtering for tumor transcriptome and immune sequencing. MiXCR, run by TCRdb on the reads, gives a single entry per CDR3 protein. The profile shows around 41,000 distinct CDR3 sequences, around 15% of them singletons. Material: a population of CD138-negative cells sorted from bone marrow. These receptors were obtained from a donor over 35 with multiple myeloma. Each CDR3 is given without its conserved first and last residue. Each record gives: J gene, D gene, clone size, V gene, CDR3 protein. A D gene is named only where the DNA matches it firmly. Not every row has a clone size; where given, it reads once, few, many or a size class.

>TRBJ1-2|TRBD1|many|TRBV4-3
ASSQAYETGVRGYT
>TRBJ1-3|.|many|TRBV29-1
SAISGNTIY
>TRBJ1-2|.|many|TRBV6-2/TRBV6-3
ASTWDTGGTDYGYT
>TRBJ1-5|.|.|TRBV2
ASSGLDSNQPQH
>TRBJ2-2|.|many|TRBV5-1
ASRPAGVDTGELF
>TRBJ1-2|TRBD1|many|TRBV7-9
ASSPSRGDRNYGYT
>TRBJ1-1|.|many|TRBV5-1
ASSQSGNTEAF
>TRBJ2-5|TRBD1|many|TRBV10-3
AIRGQHQETQY
>TRBJ1-1|TRBD1|many|TRBV11-2
ASSFTGGVTEAF
>TRBJ2-2|.|medium-sized|TRBV20-1
SANKQNTGELF
>TRBJ2-5|.|.|TRBV3-1
ASRLTKQETLY
>TRBJ2-7|.|many|TRBV28
ASSGSYYEQY
>TRBJ2-5|.|many|TRBV20-1
SARVPGGGEETQY
>TRBJ2-5|TRBD1|.|TRBV29-1
SAGQGKGGETQY
>TRBJ2-1|.|.|TRBV27
ASGGLGNEQF
>TRBJ2-3|TRBD2|.|TRBV9
ASSPRVRPGLASFTQY
>TRBJ1-1|TRBD1|many|TRBV5-1
ASSLDRTGEAF
>TRBJ1-1|TRBD1|many|TRBV6-5
ASSWTGGATF
>TRBJ1-2|.|few|TRBV10-3
AISESYSSLPYGYT
>TRBJ2-1|.|medium-sized|TRBV4-3
ASSHHSWNEQF
>TRBJ1-2|TRBD1|many|TRBV5-1
ASSLHRGLFGYT
>TRBJ2-7|.|many|TRBV5-5
ASSLEQWSSYEQY
>TRBJ2-7|TRBD2|many|TRBV30
AWSAWEGEQY
>TRBJ2-5|TRBD1|many|TRBV5-1
ASSDKADRGKTQY
>TRBJ1-6|.|many|TRBV5-1
ASSLDGYSNSPLH
>TRBJ2-2|.|many|TRBV10-3
AISKGRTGELF
>TRBJ2-7|TRBD1|many|TRBV28
ASSPPGTGHYEQY
>TRBJ2-3|.|many|TRBV7-3
ASSLLGGAVDTQY
>TRBJ2-7|TRBD2|.|TRBV2
ASSDAGAYEQY
>TRBJ1-6|.|many|TRBV27
ASSFMNSPLH
>TRBJ2-3|.|many|TRBV9
ASSVEGRLTDTQY
>TRBJ2-7|TRBD1|.|TRBV2
ASSADRVLSYEQY